Listed below are T cell receptor beta chains from one sample, sequenced in a study of shared clonotypes between healthy human individuals. Assay: immunoSEQ multiplex PCR; the TCRdb copy retains only in-frame clones and omits some. Of approximately 100,000 clones in the sample, 67% were seen once. Sequences were obtained from memory CD8+ T cells sorted from blood. These receptors were taken from a young woman in good health. CDR3s include the opening cysteine and the closing phenylalanine or tryptophan. A D gene is named only where the DNA matches it firmly. Part of the rows lack a size; the others show once, few, many or a class for expanded clones.

J,D,size,V,CDR3,DNA
TRBJ2-7,TRBD1,.,TRBV6-1,CASSEGGQGAYEQYF,TGTGCCAGCAGTGAAGGGGGACAGGGGGCTTACGAGCAGTACTTC
TRBJ1-1,.,.,TRBV6-1,CASSEFYQLLNTEAFF,TGTGCCAGCAGTGAATTCTATCAACTTTTGAACACTGAAGCTTTCTTT
TRBJ2-7,.,.,TRBV6-1,CASSEFQGPYEQYF,TGTGCCAGCAGTGAATTTCAGGGGCCCTACGAGCAGTACTTC
TRBJ2-7,.,.,TRBV27,CASSSGYEQYF,TGTGCCAGCAGTTCGGGGTACGAGCAGTACTTC
TRBJ1-2,TRBD1,.,TRBV6-6,CASSYGTGWDGYGYTF,TGTGCCAGCAGTTACGGGACAGGGTGGGACGGCTATGGCTACACCTTC
TRBJ1-1,.,.,TRBV7-9,CASSLARAEAFF,TGTGCCAGCAGCTTAGCGCGGGCTGAAGCTTTCTTT
TRBJ2-7,TRBD1,.,TRBV6-5,CASRDRGSYEQYF,TGTGCCAGCCGGGACAGAGGATCCTACGAGCAGTACTTC
TRBJ2-5,.,.,TRBV15,CATSRGSGEETQYF,TGTGCCACCAGCAGAGGGTCAGGGGAGGAGACCCAGTACTTC
TRBJ1-2,.,.,TRBV14,CASSQWGYYGYTF,TGTGCCAGCAGCCAATGGGGGTACTATGGCTACACCTTC
TRBJ2-5,.,.,TRBV11-2,CASSPDPDVETQYF,TGTGCCAGCAGCCCGGACCCAGACGTTGAGACCCAGTACTTC
TRBJ2-3,.,.,TRBV28,CASSLMGAGGDTQYF,TGTGCCAGCAGTTTAATGGGGGCCGGAGGAGATACGCAGTATTTT
TRBJ2-3,TRBD1,once,TRBV9,CASSSRTGRSTDTQYF,TGTGCCAGCAGCTCGAGGACAGGTCGTAGCACAGATACGCAGTATTTT
TRBJ2-7,TRBD2,.,TRBV5-6,CASSLRSSGSPRSYEQYF,TGTGCCAGCAGCTTACGATCTAGCGGGAGCCCACGCTCCTACGAGCAGTACTTC
TRBJ1-1,.,.,TRBV19,CASFYRDRGRDTEAFF,TGTGCCAGTTTTTACCGGGACCGGGGGCGAGACACTGAAGCTTTCTTT
TRBJ1-5,.,.,TRBV15,CATSSAKGFVAQPQHF,TGTGCCACCAGCAGTGCTAAGGGGTTTGTGGCTCAGCCCCAGCATTTT
TRBJ2-7,.,.,TRBV7-2,CASSSFLTAGEQYF,TGTGCCAGCAGCTCCTTCCTGACTGCAGGGGAGCAGTACTTC
TRBJ2-3,TRBD1,.,TRBV19,CATRHRGLGTDTQYF,TGTGCCACTCGGCACAGGGGGCTGGGGACAGATACGCAGTATTTT
TRBJ2-1,TRBD2,.,TRBV30,CVTGPYGTSSPSSYNEQFF,TGTGTTACCGGCCCCTATGGGACTAGCTCTCCGAGCTCCTACAATGAGCAGTTCTTC
TRBJ1-5,.,once,TRBV6-5,CASRGVGNQPQHF,TGTGCCAGCAGAGGCGTTGGCAATCAGCCCCAGCATTTT
TRBJ2-2,.,once,TRBV10-2,CASSGLGSAGELFF,TGCGCCAGCAGTGGCTTAGGGTCTGCCGGGGAGCTGTTTTTT
TRBJ1-4,.,.,TRBV30,CAWVPTPRGEKLFF,TGTGCCTGGGTTCCGACTCCGCGGGGTGAAAAACTGTTTTTT
TRBJ2-7,TRBD2,.,TRBV9,CASSVAEAGVYEQYF,TGTGCCAGCAGCGTAGCTGAAGCGGGAGTTTACGAGCAGTACTTC
TRBJ1-1,.,.,TRBV28,CASMASGRRDTEAFF,TGTGCCAGCATGGCCTCTGGGCGCAGGGACACTGAAGCTTTCTTT
TRBJ2-3,TRBD2,many,TRBV2,CATSGTSGRVDTQYF,TGTGCCACCTCGGGGACTAGCGGGAGAGTAGATACGCAGTATTTT
TRBJ1-1,.,.,TRBV6-1,CASSPGTTWDAFF,TGTGCCAGCAGTCCAGGGACAACTTGGGATGCTTTCTTT
TRBJ2-7,.,once,TRBV5-6,CASETGSSYEQYF,TGTGCCAGCGAAACAGGGAGCTCCTACGAGCAGTACTTC
TRBJ2-5,TRBD2,.,TRBV5-1,CASSLGSGGLETQYF,TGCGCCAGCAGCTTGGGTTCGGGAGGGCTGGAGACCCAGTACTTC
TRBJ2-2,.,.,TRBV27,CASSPAGAATTGELFF,TGTGCCAGCAGCCCCGCAGGGGCCGCGACCACCGGGGAGCTGTTTTTT
TRBJ2-6,TRBD1,.,TRBV11-2,CASSRSEQGAGANVLTF,TGTGCCAGCAGCCGTTCTGAACAGGGGGCTGGGGCCAACGTCCTGACTTTC
TRBJ2-7,.,.,TRBV2,CASSTAVAYEQYF,TGTGCCAGCAGTACGGCGGTCGCCTACGAGCAGTACTTC
TRBJ1-1,.,.,TRBV2,CASSQDGGNTEAFF,TGTGCCAGCAGTCAGGACGGGGGGAACACTGAAGCTTTCTTT
TRBJ2-7,.,few,TRBV2,CASSVWGREQYF,TGTGCCAGCAGTGTATGGGGGCGTGAGCAGTACTTC
TRBJ2-3,.,few,TRBV11-2,CASSYSSGTTDTQYF,TGTGCCAGCAGCTACTCGTCAGGGACCACAGATACGCAGTATTTT
TRBJ2-2,.,.,TRBV5-6,CASSSTSTSNTGELFF,TGTGCCAGCAGCTCCACATCTACCTCGAACACCGGGGAGCTGTTTTTT
TRBJ2-4,.,.,TRBV5-1,CASSSGSSDIQYF,TGCGCCAGCAGCTCAGGGAGTTCGGACATTCAGTACTTC
TRBJ2-1,.,.,TRBV25-1,CASSEHRFDEQFF,TGTGCCAGCAGTGAACACCGTTTCGATGAGCAGTTCTTC
TRBJ2-7,.,.,TRBV7-9,CASSLTGEARSYEQYF,TGTGCCAGCAGCTTGACGGGGGAGGCAAGGTCCTACGAGCAGTACTTC
TRBJ2-2,.,.,TRBV25-1,CASRSSPSSGSNTGELFF,TGTGCCAGCAGATCCTCCCCTTCAAGCGGTTCGAACACCGGGGAGCTGTTTTTT
TRBJ2-6,.,.,TRBV13,CASSAGIANSGANVLTF,TGTGCCAGCAGTGCGGGGATAGCGAACTCTGGGGCCAACGTCCTGACTTTC
TRBJ2-3,TRBD2,.,TRBV27,CASSPRTSGTSTDTQYF,TGTGCCAGCAGTCCCAGGACTAGCGGGACTAGCACAGATACGCAGTATTTT
TRBJ1-4,.,.,TRBV7-9,CASSSGTGNEKLFF,TGTGCCAGCAGCTCGGGGACGGGGAATGAAAAACTGTTTTTT
TRBJ2-7,.,.,TRBV27,CASSWLGSYEQYF,TGTGCCAGCAGTTGGCTCGGCTCCTACGAGCAGTACTTC
TRBJ2-1,.,.,TRBV27,CASSGERGWGEQFF,TGTGCCAGCAGTGGCGAGAGGGGGTGGGGGGAGCAGTTCTTC
TRBJ2-1,.,.,TRBV5-4,CASSSPSSGDNEQFF,TGTGCCAGCAGCTCGCCTAGCTCGGGAGATAATGAGCAGTTCTTC
TRBJ1-2,TRBD1,many,TRBV11-3,CASSVGQGGYGYTF,TGTGCCAGCAGCGTCGGACAGGGAGGCTATGGCTACACCTTC
TRBJ2-7,.,.,TRBV6-1,CASSGLATLWYEQYF,TGTGCCAGCAGTGGCCTCGCGACCTTATGGTACGAGCAGTACTTC